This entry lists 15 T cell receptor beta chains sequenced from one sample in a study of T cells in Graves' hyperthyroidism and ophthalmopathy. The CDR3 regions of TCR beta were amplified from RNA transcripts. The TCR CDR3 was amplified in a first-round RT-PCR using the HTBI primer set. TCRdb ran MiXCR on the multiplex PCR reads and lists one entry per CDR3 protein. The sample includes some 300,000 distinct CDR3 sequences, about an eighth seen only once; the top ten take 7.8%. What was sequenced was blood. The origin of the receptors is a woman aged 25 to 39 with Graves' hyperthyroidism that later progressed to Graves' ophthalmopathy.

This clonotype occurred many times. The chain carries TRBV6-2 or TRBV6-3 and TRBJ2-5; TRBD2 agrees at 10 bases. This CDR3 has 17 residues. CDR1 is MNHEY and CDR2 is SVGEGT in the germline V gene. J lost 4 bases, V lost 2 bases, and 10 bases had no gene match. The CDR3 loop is CASSYGVSGRAAETQYF. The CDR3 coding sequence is TGTGCCAGCAGTTACGGGGTCAGCGGGAGGGCGGCAGAGACCCAGTACTTC.

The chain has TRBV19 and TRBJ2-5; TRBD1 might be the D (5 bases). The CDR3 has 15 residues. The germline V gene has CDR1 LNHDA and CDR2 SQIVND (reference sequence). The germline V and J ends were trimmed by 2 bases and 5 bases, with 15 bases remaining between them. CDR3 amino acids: CASSIIQGGWETQYF. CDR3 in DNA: TGTGCCAGTAGTATAATCCAGGGCGGTTGGGAGACCCAGTACTTC.

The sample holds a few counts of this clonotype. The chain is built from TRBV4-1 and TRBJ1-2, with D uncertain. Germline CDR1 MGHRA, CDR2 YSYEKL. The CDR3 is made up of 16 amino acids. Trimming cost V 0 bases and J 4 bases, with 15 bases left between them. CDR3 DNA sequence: TGCGCCAGCAGCCAAGATCCCCCGGAGGGATCCTATGGCTACACCTTC. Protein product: CASSQDPPEGSYGYTF.

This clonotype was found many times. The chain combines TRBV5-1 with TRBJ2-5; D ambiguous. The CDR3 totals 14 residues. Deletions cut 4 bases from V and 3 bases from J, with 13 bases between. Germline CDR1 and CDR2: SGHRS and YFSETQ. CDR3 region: CASSPGVGKETQYF. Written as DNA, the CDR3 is TGCGCCAGCAGCCCCGGCGTAGGGAAAGAGACCCAGTACTTC.

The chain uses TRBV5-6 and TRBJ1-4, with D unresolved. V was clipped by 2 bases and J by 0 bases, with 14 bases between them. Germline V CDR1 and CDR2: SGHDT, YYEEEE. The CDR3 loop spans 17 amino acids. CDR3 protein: CASSFRSTLATNEKLFF. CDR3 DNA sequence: TGTGCCAGCAGCTTTCGGTCTACGCTGGCAACTAATGAAAAACTGTTTTTT.

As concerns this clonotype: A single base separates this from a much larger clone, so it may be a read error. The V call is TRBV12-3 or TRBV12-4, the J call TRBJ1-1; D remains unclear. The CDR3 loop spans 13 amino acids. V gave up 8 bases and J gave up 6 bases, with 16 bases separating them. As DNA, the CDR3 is TGTGCCAGCGGATCCGGCAGAAACGCTGAAGCTTTCTTT. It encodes CASGSGRNAEAFF.

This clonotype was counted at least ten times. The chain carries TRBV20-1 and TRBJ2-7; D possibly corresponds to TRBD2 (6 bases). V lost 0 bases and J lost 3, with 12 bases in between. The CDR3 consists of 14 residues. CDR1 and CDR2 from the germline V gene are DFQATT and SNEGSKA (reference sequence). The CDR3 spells CSAREGGRDYEQYF. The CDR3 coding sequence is TGCAGTGCTAGAGAAGGAGGGAGAGACTACGAGCAGTACTTC.

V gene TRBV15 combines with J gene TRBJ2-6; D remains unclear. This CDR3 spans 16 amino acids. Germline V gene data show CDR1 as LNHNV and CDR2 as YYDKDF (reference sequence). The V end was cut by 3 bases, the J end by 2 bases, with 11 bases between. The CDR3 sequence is CATSRWGEAGANVLTF. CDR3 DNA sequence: TGTGCCACCAGCAGGTGGGGTGAAGCTGGGGCCAACGTCCTGACTTTC.

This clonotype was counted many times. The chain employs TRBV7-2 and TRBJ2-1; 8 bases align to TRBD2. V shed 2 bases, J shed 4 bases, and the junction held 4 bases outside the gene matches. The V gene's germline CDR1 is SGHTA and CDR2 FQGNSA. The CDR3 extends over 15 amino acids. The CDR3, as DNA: TGTGCCAGCAGCTTACTAGCGGGTGGGTACAATGAGCAGTTCTTC. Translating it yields CASSLLAGGYNEQFF.

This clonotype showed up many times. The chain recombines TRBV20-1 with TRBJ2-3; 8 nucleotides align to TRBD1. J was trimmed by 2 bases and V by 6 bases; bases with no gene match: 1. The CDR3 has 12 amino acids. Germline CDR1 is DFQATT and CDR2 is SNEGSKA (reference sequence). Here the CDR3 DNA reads TGCAGTGCCCAGGGGGCCACAGATACGCAGTATTTT. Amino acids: CSAQGATDTQYF.

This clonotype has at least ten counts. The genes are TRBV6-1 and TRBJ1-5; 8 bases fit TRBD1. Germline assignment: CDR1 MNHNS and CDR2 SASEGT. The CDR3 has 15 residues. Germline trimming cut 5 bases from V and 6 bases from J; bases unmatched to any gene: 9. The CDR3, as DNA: TGTGCCAGCAGTTCAATGACAGGGGTAGGTCAGCCCCAGCATTTT. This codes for CASSSMTGVGQPQHF.

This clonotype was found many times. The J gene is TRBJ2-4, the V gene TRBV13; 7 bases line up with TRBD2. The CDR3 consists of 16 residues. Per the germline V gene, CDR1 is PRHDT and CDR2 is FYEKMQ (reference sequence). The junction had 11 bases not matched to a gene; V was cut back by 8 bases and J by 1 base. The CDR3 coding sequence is TGTGCCAGCGGGAGGGTCGGGGAAGTGGCCAAAAACATTCAGTACTTC. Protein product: CASGRVGEVAKNIQYF.

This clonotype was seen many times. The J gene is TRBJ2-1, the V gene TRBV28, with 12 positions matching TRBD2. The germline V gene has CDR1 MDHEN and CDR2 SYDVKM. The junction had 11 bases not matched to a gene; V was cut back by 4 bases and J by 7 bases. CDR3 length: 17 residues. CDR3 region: CASSSGLAGGPMNEQFF. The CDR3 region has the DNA TGTGCCAGCAGTTCAGGGCTAGCGGGAGGGCCGATGAATGAGCAGTTCTTC. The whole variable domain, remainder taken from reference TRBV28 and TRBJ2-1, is DVKVTQSSRYLVKRTGEKVFLECVQDMDHENMFWYRQDPGLGLRLIYFSYDVKMKEKGDIPEGYSVSREKKERFSLILESASTNQTSMYLCASSSGLAGGPMNEQFFGPGTRLTVL.

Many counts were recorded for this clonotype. The CDR3 sequence is CASSHGAGGSLGDTQYF. CDR3 DNA: TGTGCCAGCAGCCATGGTGCGGGAGGGTCATTAGGAGATACGCAGTATTTT. The chain recombines TRBV7-2 with TRBJ2-3; 9 positions agree with TRBD2. The CDR3 contains 17 residues. The V gene's germline CDR1 is SGHTA and CDR2 FQGNSA. V gave up 5 bases and J gave up 5 bases; unmatched junction bases: 14.

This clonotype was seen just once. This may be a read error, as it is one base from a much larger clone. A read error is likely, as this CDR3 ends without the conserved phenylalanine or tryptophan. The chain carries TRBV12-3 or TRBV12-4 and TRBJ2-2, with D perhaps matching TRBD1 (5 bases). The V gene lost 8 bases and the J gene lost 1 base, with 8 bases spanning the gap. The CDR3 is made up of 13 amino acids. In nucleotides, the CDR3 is TGTGCCAGCGCTGGACAGAACACCGGGGAGCTGTTTTTG. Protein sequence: CASAGQNTGELFL.